A single sample is the source of the 15 T cell receptor beta chains below, sequenced in a study of cytomegalovirus exposure and HLA in healthy donors. It was with 60 Vbeta and 13 Jbeta primers that the PCR ran. Clones were read by immunoSEQ multiplex PCR, and TCRdb kept only the in-frame ones, dropping some. Among about 130,000 clones, more than 60% were seen once, and the ten largest hold about 1.8%. The sequencing input was PBMCs. The receptor source for this set is a woman between 35 and 50 years old in good health and CMV-seronegative.

Regarding this clone: The germline gene is not matched at one end of the junction; a read error may be the cause. This chain uses TRBV6-1 with TRBJ2-6; D possibly corresponds to TRBD1 (5 bases). Germline CDR1 is MNHNS and CDR2 is SASEGT. The CDR3 totals 17 residues. CDR3 in DNA: TGTGCCAGCAGTGAAATGCACAGCGTCTCTGGGGCCAACGGCCTGACTTTC. The encoded protein is CASSEMHSVSGANGLTF.

The V call is TRBV14, the J call TRBJ2-7; 8 bases are a match to TRBD1. This CDR3 is built from 12 residues. Trimming took 6 bases from V and 6 from J; bases not matched to a gene: 4. CDR1 SGHDN and CDR2 FVKESK come from the germline V gene. CDR3 residues: CASRKTGGEQYF. Here the CDR3 DNA reads TGTGCCAGCAGGAAAACAGGGGGCGAGCAGTACTTC.

V usage is TRBV7-6 and J usage is TRBJ2-7, with 7 bases identical to TRBD1. Looked up from germline, CDR1 is SGHVS and CDR2 is FNYEAQ. V gave up 5 bases and J gave up 2 bases; unmatched junction bases: 6. This CDR3 contains 14 residues. In nucleotides, the CDR3 is TGTGCCAGCAGCACCCAACAGGGGACCTACGAGCAGTACTTC. Encoded protein: CASSTQQGTYEQYF.

The chain recombines TRBV6-5 with TRBJ2-5; the D is unclear. V gave up 2 bases and J gave up 5 bases, with 6 bases separating them. The CDR3 sequence is 12 residues long. From germline, CDR1 is MNHEY and CDR2 SVGAGI. CDR3 sequence: CASSYPSETQYF. The CDR3 DNA is TGTGCCAGCAGTTACCCCAGTGAGACCCAGTACTTC.

A single count supports this clone. This chain connects TRBV14 to TRBJ1-3, with unresolved D. V was shortened by 4 bases and J by 8 bases, with 15 bases between the two germline ends. Germline V CDR1 and CDR2: SGHDN, FVKESK. CDR3 length: 14 residues. In nucleotides, the CDR3 is TGTGCCAGCAGCCCTGGGTACCCAGAGGACACCATATATTTT. It specifies CASSPGYPEDTIYF.

The chain carries TRBV28 and TRBJ2-7; 10 nucleotides line up with TRBD2. This CDR3 is 15 amino acids long. Per germline, CDR1 MDHEN and CDR2 SYDVKM. V lost 4 bases, J lost 4 bases, and 7 bases stayed unmatched. CDR3 loop: CASSSALAGVYEQYF. The CDR3 bases are TGTGCCAGCAGTTCGGCCCTAGCGGGAGTTTACGAGCAGTACTTC.

This chain connects TRBV28 to TRBJ1-5, with 8 positions matching TRBD1. Losses at the gene ends were 9 bases for V and 0 bases for J; bases not matched to a gene: 16. Germline CDR1 and CDR2: MDHEN and SYDVKM. The CDR3 contains 18 residues. In nucleotides, the CDR3 is TGTGCCAGTAATCGGGACAGGAGGGAGCCGTTTAGCAATCAGCCCCAGCATTTT. Amino acid sequence: CASNRDRREPFSNQPQHF.

This clone was found once. The genes are TRBV27 and TRBJ2-7; a weak D match, TRBD1 (6 bases). Germline CDR1 MNHEY, CDR2 SMNVEV (reference sequence). Trimming took 0 bases from V and 5 from J, leaving 17 bases between them. The CDR3 is made up of 16 amino acids. The CDR3 nucleotides are TGTGCCAGCAGTTTATCGTTAGTGGTGACAGGAAACGAGCAGTACTTC. Protein: CASSLSLVVTGNEQYF.

The chain couples TRBV2 to TRBJ2-1; 12 nucleotides line up with TRBD2. Trimming at V came to 8 bases and at J to 8 bases, leaving 10 bases not matched to a gene. Germline lookup yields CDR1 SNHLY and CDR2 FYNNEI. The CDR3 sequence is 15 residues long. The CDR3, as DNA: TGTGCCAGCTCAAAGTCTAGCGGGGGGGAGGATGAGCAGTTCTTC. Encoded protein: CASSKSSGGEDEQFF.

Only one count was recorded for this clone. This sequence joins TRBV6-5 and TRBJ1-1, with 11 bases lining up with TRBD1. Germline assignment: CDR1 MNHEY and CDR2 SVGAGI. J gave up 5 bases and V 5 bases, and 7 bases lay outside the gene matches. This CDR3 contains 15 residues. The CDR3 DNA follows: TGTGCCAGCAGTCCACGGACAGGGGGCTCTACTGAAGCTTTCTTT. This translates into CASSPRTGGSTEAFF.

V is TRBV5-6 and J is TRBJ2-5; the D gene is possibly TRBD2 (7 bases). The CDR3 sequence is 13 residues long. The ends were cut back, 7 bases at V and 2 bases at J, with 12 bases in the middle. Germline lookup yields CDR1 SGHDT and CDR2 YYEEEE. CDR3 bases: TGTGCCAGCGGGAGGGGGGTACAAGAGACCCAGTACTTC. Protein: CASGRGVQETQYF.

There are a few counts of this clone. The chain employs TRBV28 and TRBJ1-4; 9 bases match TRBD1. This CDR3 comprises 17 residues. Trimming at V came to 3 bases and at J to 6 bases, leaving 11 bases not matched to a gene. Germline V CDR1 and CDR2: MDHEN, SYDVKM. CDR3 in amino acids: CASSFAGQGLQYEKLFF. In DNA form, the CDR3 reads TGTGCCAGCAGTTTCGCGGGACAGGGCCTGCAGTATGAAAAACTGTTTTTT. The variable domain in full, completed from reference TRBV28 and TRBJ1-4, reads DVKVTQSSRYLVKRTGEKVFLECVQDMDHENMFWYRQDPGLGLRLIYFSYDVKMKEKGDIPEGYSVSREKKERFSLILESASTNQTSMYLCASSFAGQGLQYEKLFFGSGTQLSVL.

Worth noting for this clone: Germline and junction disagree at one end, which may indicate a read error. CDR3 DNA sequence: TGTGCCTGGAGTGGGGCAGCTAAAAACAGTCAGTACTTC. Encoded protein: CAWSGAAKNSQYF. The gene calls are TRBV30 and TRBJ2-4; D is ambiguous. The CDR3 consists of 13 residues. Germline lookup yields CDR1 GTSNPN and CDR2 SVGIG (reference sequence).

With respect to this clone: The junction does not match germline at one end; this may be a read error. CDR3 in amino acids: CASSEYNRGSGANGLTF. CDR3 in DNA: TGTGCCAGCAGTGAATATAACAGGGGCTCTGGGGCCAACGGCCTGACTTTC. V usage is TRBV6-1 and J usage is TRBJ2-6; 7 bases align to TRBD1. Germline assignment: CDR1 MNHNS and CDR2 SASEGT. This CDR3 has 17 amino acids.

The chain couples TRBV28 to TRBJ2-5; D uncertain. The CDR3 loop spans 13 amino acids. The V end lost 4 bases, the J end lost 3 bases, and 9 bases lay between the germline ends. The germline gives CDR1 MDHEN, CDR2 SYDVKM. CDR3 in amino acids: CASSSTPKETQYF. The DNA of the CDR3 is TGTGCCAGCAGTTCGACACCTAAAGAGACCCAGTACTTC.